Listed below are T cell receptor beta chains from one sample, sequenced in a study of response to subunit inactivated influenza vaccine. One entry per CDR3 protein, called by TCRdb with MiXCR from the RT-PCR reads. This table holds 650,000 or so distinct CDR3 sequences, roughly 15% found once. Here the sequenced sample was PBMCs from blood, taken 14 to 15 days before vaccination. The origin of the receptors is a man over 45 who received an inactivated influenza vaccine. Each CDR3 is given with its conserved first and last residue. The order of the fields is V gene, clone size, J gene, D gene, CDR3 protein, CDR3 DNA. A D gene is named only where the DNA matches it firmly. Where a row states a size, it is once, few, many or the class of an expanded clone; other rows omit it.

>TRBV12-3/TRBV12-4|-|TRBJ1-1|-
CASSQTRAMNTEAFF
TGTGCCAGCAGCCAAACCAGAGCCATGAACACTGAAGCTTTCTTT
>TRBV4-2|-|TRBJ2-1|TRBD2
CASSQTRGEAYNEQFF
TGTGCCAGCAGCCAAACACGGGGGGAGGCCTACAATGAGCAGTTCTTC
>TRBV27|-|TRBJ2-5|TRBD1
CASSTLRDRAGETQYF
TGTGCCAGCAGTACGCTCCGGGACAGGGCCGGAGAGACCCAGTACTTC
>TRBV9|many|TRBJ2-1|TRBD1
CASSARQGGFREQFF
TGTGCCAGCAGCGCCCGACAGGGCGGCTTCCGTGAGCAGTTCTTC
>TRBV12-3/TRBV12-4|few|TRBJ1-1|-
CASGAGGTEAFF
TGTGCCAGCGGGGCCGGGGGCACTGAAGCTTTCTTT
>TRBV6-6|-|TRBJ2-1|-
CASSYWQGEQFF
TGTGCCAGCAGTTACTGGCAGGGAGAGCAGTTCTTC
>TRBV12-3/TRBV12-4|-|TRBJ2-2|TRBD1
CASRSSGTGGAGELFF
TGTGCCAGCAGATCCTCCGGGACAGGGGGAGCCGGGGAGCTGTTTTTT
>TRBV7-2|few|TRBJ1-5|-
CASSLAWEGQPQHF
TGTGCCAGCAGCTTAGCGTGGGAGGGTCAGCCCCAGCATTTT
>TRBV29-1|-|TRBJ2-2|-
CSVPTATGELFF
TGCAGCGTTCCGACAGCCACCGGGGAGCTGTTTTTT
>TRBV5-1|few|TRBJ1-1|-
CASSSNPGDFTEAFF
TGCGCCAGCAGCTCGAACCCGGGGGATTTTACTGAAGCTTTCTTT
>TRBV28|-|TRBJ2-1|-
CAGGARLSYNEQFF
TGTGCCGGCGGGGCCCGACTTTCCTACAATGAGCAGTTCTTC
>TRBV21-1|-|TRBJ2-1|-
CASNTRGRDKSYNEQFF
TGTGCCAGCAACACCCGAGGGAGGGACAAGTCCTACAATGAGCAGTTCTTC
>TRBV28|few|TRBJ2-3|-
CASSSRLGISTDTQYF
TGTGCCAGCAGTTCCCGCTTGGGTATAAGCACAGATACGCAGTATTTT
>TRBV10-3|few|TRBJ2-3|TRBD2
CAISAGLAESTDTQYF
TGTGCCATCAGCGCGGGACTAGCGGAAAGCACAGATACGCAGTATTTT
>TRBV7-6|-|TRBJ2-7|-
CASSLEAGEDEQYF
TGTGCCAGCAGCTTAGAGGCAGGGGAGGACGAGCAGTACTTC
>TRBV10-3|few|TRBJ2-7|-
CAISDRGSSYEQYF
TGTGCCATCAGTGATCGGGGCAGTTCCTACGAGCAGTACTTC
>TRBV19|few|TRBJ1-5|-
CASSIGRGGNQPQHF
TGTGCCAGTAGTATTGGCAGGGGTGGCAATCAGCCCCAGCATTTT
>TRBV28|many|TRBJ2-6|TRBD1
CASSLTGAGANVLTF
TGTGCCAGCAGTCTGACAGGGGCTGGGGCCAACGTCCTGACTTTC
>TRBV15|-|TRBJ2-3|-
CATSRYGDTQYF
TGTGCCACCAGCAGGTATGGTGATACGCAGTATTTT
>TRBV10-3|many|TRBJ2-1|-
CAITDNNEQFF
TGTGCCATCACGGATAACAATGAGCAGTTCTTC
>TRBV10-1|-|TRBJ2-7|-
CASSESIASGDEQYF
TGCGCCAGCAGTGAGTCGATCGCCAGTGGCGACGAGCAGTACTTC
>TRBV5-1|-|TRBJ2-3|-
CASSLGPGREGDTQYF
TGCGCCAGCAGCTTGGGCCCGGGCAGGGAAGGAGATACGCAGTATTTT
>TRBV27|-|TRBJ2-2|TRBD1
CASSDGTANTGDLFF
TGTGCCAGCAGCGACGGGACAGCGAACACCGGGGATCTGTTTTTT
>TRBV6-2/TRBV6-3|-|TRBJ2-2|TRBD2
CASRRGGAAGELFF
TGTGCCAGCAGGCGCGGGGGGGCCGCCGGGGAGCTGTTTTTT
>TRBV28|many|TRBJ2-1|-
CASSPAGAVAYNEQFF
TGTGCCAGCAGTCCGGCGGGGGCGGTGGCCTACAATGAGCAGTTCTTC
>TRBV6-2/TRBV6-3|many|TRBJ1-5|-
CASSYVLDPVGDQPQHF
TGTGCCAGCAGTTACGTGTTGGATCCTGTGGGGGACCAGCCCCAGCATTTT
>TRBV12-3/TRBV12-4|-|TRBJ2-3|TRBD2
CASSLGGWADTQYF
TGTGCCAGCAGCCTGGGGGGGTGGGCAGATACGCAGTATTTT
>TRBV12-3/TRBV12-4|-|TRBJ2-7|-
CASSFGPSNYEQYF
TGTGCCAGCAGTTTTGGCCCGTCAAACTACGAGCAGTACTTC
>TRBV14|-|TRBJ1-2|-
CASSHETGYGYTF
TGTGCCAGCAGCCATGAGACGGGGTATGGCTACACCTTC
>TRBV12-3/TRBV12-4|-|TRBJ2-1|TRBD2
CASKLAGTNEQFF
TGTGCCAGCAAACTAGCGGGAACCAATGAGCAGTTCTTC
>TRBV4-1|few|TRBJ2-2|-
CASSQEWPVGELFF
TGCGCCAGCAGCCAAGAATGGCCCGTCGGGGAGCTGTTTTTT
>TRBV7-9|few|TRBJ2-7|-
CASSSFRGSALSYEQYF
TGTGCCAGCAGTTCGTTTCGGGGATCAGCCTTATCCTACGAGCAGTACTTC
>TRBV2|once|TRBJ1-2|-
CASGVFNYGYTF
TGTGCCAGCGGGGTCTTCAACTATGGCTACACCTTC
>TRBV10-3|once|TRBJ2-5|-
CAISAGGSPQETQYF
TGTGCCATCAGTGCGGGGGGCAGCCCACAAGAGACCCAGTACTTC
>TRBV14|-|TRBJ2-1|-
CASSQVGGTEQFF
TGTGCCAGCAGCCAAGTGGGCGGGACGGAGCAGTTCTTC
>TRBV7-2|few|TRBJ2-3|-
CASSLARGMGGALDTQYF
TGTGCCAGCAGCTTAGCTCGGGGGATGGGGGGGGCCTTAGATACGCAGTATTTT
>TRBV28|-|TRBJ1-3|-
CASSAPQGRRIDGNTIYF
TGTGCCAGCAGTGCCCCCCAGGGCCGAAGGATCGATGGAAACACCATATATTTT